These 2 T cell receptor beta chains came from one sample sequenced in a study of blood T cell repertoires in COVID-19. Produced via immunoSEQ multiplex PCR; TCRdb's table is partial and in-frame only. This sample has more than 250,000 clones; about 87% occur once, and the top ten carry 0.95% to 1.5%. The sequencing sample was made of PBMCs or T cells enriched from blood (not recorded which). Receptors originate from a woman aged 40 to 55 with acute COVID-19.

The CDR3 loop is CATSDSRQGAGETQYF. In DNA form, the CDR3 reads TGTGCCACCAGTGATTCCCGACAGGGGGCTGGGGAGACCCAGTACTTC. The V and J genes are TRBV24-1 and TRBJ2-5, with 10 bases lining up with TRBD1. J gave up 5 bases and V 2 bases, and 7 bases lay outside the gene matches. This CDR3 has 16 residues. Germline CDR1 KGHDR, CDR2 SFDVKD.

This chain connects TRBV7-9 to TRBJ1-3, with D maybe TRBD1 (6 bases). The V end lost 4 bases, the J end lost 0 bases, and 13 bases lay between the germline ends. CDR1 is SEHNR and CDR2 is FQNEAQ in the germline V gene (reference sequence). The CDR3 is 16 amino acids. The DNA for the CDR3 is TGTGCCAGCAGCTCCAAGGGGGTCCGCTCTGGAAACACCATATATTTT. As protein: CASSSKGVRSGNTIYF.